This T cell receptor beta chain was identified in a study of T cells after yellow fever vaccination. Whole-study context: Preparation of fractions with low cell numbers was performed using SMART-Seq v4 Ultra Low Input.

Broader study findings: Clones from primary vaccination mostly reappeared after the booster (about 97% CD4, around 90% CD8). There was a possibility that FACS-sorted repertoires contained abundant clonotypes contaminating from the bulk population.

This clonotype was counted ten times or more. Its antigen remains unidentified. Each CDR3 protein is one row after TCRdb ran MiXCR on the 5' RACE reads. The sample comprises hundreds of thousands of distinct CDR3 sequences, 6.2% of which are singletons, and 15% rests with the top ten. This specimen consisted of PBMCs, obtained 5 days after the yellow fever booster vaccination. The receptor comes from a man in his thirties or forties who received the YFV17D yellow fever vaccine.

The CDR3 DNA sequence: TGTGCCAGCAGTCCCCCGTTCGGGGACAGGGAGTATTTT. Amino acids: CASSPPFGDREYF. V gene TRBV6-1 combines with J gene TRBJ2-3; TRBD1 aligns across 9 bases. The CDR3 spans 13 residues. The J segment lost 13 bases and the V segment lost 5 bases, leaving 10 bases of the junction unmatched. The V gene's germline CDR1 is MNHNS and CDR2 SASEGT.